This note documents a single TCR beta chain sequence. Its antigen remains unidentified. Base qualities are not provided; no much larger clone lies one nucleotide away. Enrolling through a virtual design, the prospective study's participants ranged in age from roughly 18 to 100 years and lived across more than 20 United States geographic areas. In the prospective study, cohorts were assigned on the basis of participant-reported clinical history obtained from a screening survey and a study questionnaire. A participant counted as exposed if, within 2 weeks of entering the study, that participant had been in contact with someone who had a PCR-confirmed or clinician-diagnosed COVID-19 case. In the prospective study, whole blood, serum and a nasopharyngeal or oropharyngeal swab were collected from each participant by mobile phlebotomists. Participants in the prospective study had the option to provide additional blood draws and questionnaires over an approximately 2-month period. Before DNA extraction, prospective study blood samples were shipped either frozen or at room temperature.

The germline V gene (reference sequence) yields GTSNPN for CDR1 and SVGIG for CDR2. The CDR3 sequence holds 14 residues, the cysteine and phenylalanine included. Only the CDR3 portion is preserved as DNA: 42 bases, with reading frame beginning at the first base. V loses 2 bases at its end and J loses 8 bases; junction bases beyond the gene matches: 6. TCRbeta CDR3 regions were amplified from genomic DNA using the immunoSEQ Assay, a bias-controlled multiplex PCR. Processing in the source paper ran as follows. The number of nucleated cells in each sample was estimated from the amplification of reference gene primers within the assay. To quantify the absolute abundance of each unique TCRbeta CDR3 rearrangement, sequence reads were collapsed and filtered. For each sample, productive Simpson clonality was calculated as the square root of Simpson's diversity index across productive rearrangements. TCRdb provides this immuneACCESS table in a form limited to in-frame rearrangements. Some clones are lacking; in checked studies, under half of them reflect an unresolved V gene, and why the rest are absent is not known. The DNA was the basis for D and trimming; V, J and clone size are from that table. The sample contains 150,000 or so clones, over 80% of them found a single time. Roughly 5.6% of the sample lies in the top ten.

This sample is part of a study of blood T cell repertoires in COVID-19 (dated by TCRdb to 2020 to 2022). Regarding the research as a whole: Collaborator samples came from the United States, Italy and Spain and covered acute and convalescent phases of COVID-19. The prospective study material was composed of cDNA or gDNA derived from T cells, B-cell-depleted T cells, or PBMCs. Samples came from the ongoing ImmuneRACE study (first 160 participants) plus 1,254 subjects from 6 global collaborators. The repertoires were released in a freely available public database intended as a resource for research on the immune response to SARS-CoV-2. A de-identified subject ID, COVID-19 status, age in years and sex were almost always included in the sample metadata. Where HLA class I and class II types were available, the types were taken from metadata supplied by the sample provider, not from assay-based typing. Deeply sampled blood TCRbeta repertoires from subjects exposed to, actively infected with, or recovered from COVID-19 were included in the dataset.

Broader findings and caveats from the paper: The quantity of clinical and demographic metadata differed by source and by participant and was supplied without curation.

This chain joins TRBV30 to TRBJ1-6; 7 nucleotides in the junction match TRBD1. This sequence originates from a man in his 70s who had been exposed to COVID-19. Sequenced sample: PBMCs or T cells enriched from blood (not recorded which). This receptor has the CDR3 CAWSQGGAYSPLHF. The nucleotide sequence reads as follows: TGTGCCTGGAGTCAGGGGGGAGCTTATTCACCCCTCCACTTT.